The subject of this entry is one TCR beta chain. Generated by immunoSEQ multiplex PCR, the TCRdb table keeps only in-frame clones and is missing some. The data contain about 270,000 clones, 80% to 90% of them seen just once; the ten biggest clones take up roughly 3.9%. This entry comes from a study of blood T cell repertoires in COVID-19. The V and J ends lost 6 bases and 6 bases, in that order; junction bases with no gene match: 11. The CDR3 runs to 15 residues. Germline V gene sequence: CDR1 KGHSH, CDR2 LQKENI. The V call is TRBV18, the J call TRBJ2-1; 7 nucleotides match TRBD2. The sequence was obtained from a woman aged 25 to 39 with acute COVID-19. The specimen sequenced was PBMCs or T cells enriched from blood (not recorded which). CDR3 sequence: CASSINLGTTNEQFF. Here the CDR3 DNA reads TGTGCCAGCTCGATAAACCTAGGGACTACCAATGAGCAGTTCTTC.